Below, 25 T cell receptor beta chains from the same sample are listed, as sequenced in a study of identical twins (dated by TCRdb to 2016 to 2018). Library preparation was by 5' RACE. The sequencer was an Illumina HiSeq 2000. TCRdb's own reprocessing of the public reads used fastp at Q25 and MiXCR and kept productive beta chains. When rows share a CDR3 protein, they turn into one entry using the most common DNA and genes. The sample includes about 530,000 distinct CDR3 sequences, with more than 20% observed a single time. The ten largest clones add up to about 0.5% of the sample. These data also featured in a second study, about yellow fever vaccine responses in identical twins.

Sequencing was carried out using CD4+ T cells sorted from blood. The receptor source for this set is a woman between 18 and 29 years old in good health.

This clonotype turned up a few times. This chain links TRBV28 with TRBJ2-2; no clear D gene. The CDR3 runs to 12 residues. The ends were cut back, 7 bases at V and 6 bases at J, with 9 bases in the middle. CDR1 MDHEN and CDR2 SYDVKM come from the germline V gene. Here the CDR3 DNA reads TGTGCCAGCAACCCGCTACCCGGGGAGCTGTTTTTT. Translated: CASNPLPGELFF. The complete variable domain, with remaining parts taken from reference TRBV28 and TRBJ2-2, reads DVKVTQSSRYLVKRTGEKVFLECVQDMDHENMFWYRQDPGLGLRLIYFSYDVKMKEKGDIPEGYSVSREKKERFSLILESASTNQTSMYLCASNPLPGELFFGEGSRLTVL.

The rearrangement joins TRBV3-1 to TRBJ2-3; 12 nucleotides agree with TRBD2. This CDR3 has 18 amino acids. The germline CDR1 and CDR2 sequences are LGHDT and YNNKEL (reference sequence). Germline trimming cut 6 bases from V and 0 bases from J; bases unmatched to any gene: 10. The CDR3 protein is CASRPRTSGVPSTDTQYF. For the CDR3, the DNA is TGTGCCAGCAGACCGCGGACTAGCGGGGTTCCCAGCACAGATACGCAGTATTTT.

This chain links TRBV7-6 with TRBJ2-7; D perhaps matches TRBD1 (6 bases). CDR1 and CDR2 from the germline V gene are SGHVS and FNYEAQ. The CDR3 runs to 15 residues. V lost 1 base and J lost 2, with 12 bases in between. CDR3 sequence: CASSLEAGATYEQYF. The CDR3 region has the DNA TGTGCCAGCAGCTTAGAGGCAGGGGCCACCTACGAGCAGTACTTC.

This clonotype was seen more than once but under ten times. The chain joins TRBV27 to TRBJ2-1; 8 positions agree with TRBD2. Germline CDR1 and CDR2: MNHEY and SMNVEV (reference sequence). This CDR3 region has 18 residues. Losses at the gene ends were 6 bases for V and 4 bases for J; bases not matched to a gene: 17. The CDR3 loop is CASSLRGQRETKYNEQFF. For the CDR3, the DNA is TGTGCCAGCAGCCTGAGAGGGCAGCGGGAGACCAAGTACAATGAGCAGTTCTTC.

The CDR3 sequence: CASSLVLGQRNTGELFF. The CDR3 region has the DNA TGTGCCAGCAGTTTAGTCCTGGGCCAGCGGAACACCGGGGAGCTGTTTTTT. The chain uses TRBV12-3 or TRBV12-4 and TRBJ2-2, with D unclear. V was cut by 1 base and J by 1 base, with 13 bases left in between. The CDR3 is 17 residues long.

Here the CDR3 reads CASSISGSRTDTQYF. The CDR3 DNA is TGTGCCAGCAGTATTAGCGGGAGTCGAACAGATACGCAGTATTTT. The rearrangement links TRBV2 to TRBJ2-3; 9 nucleotides match TRBD2. V gave up 5 bases and J gave up 3 bases; unmatched junction bases: 6. The length of the CDR3 is 15 residues. Germline loops: CDR1 SNHLY, CDR2 FYNNEI.

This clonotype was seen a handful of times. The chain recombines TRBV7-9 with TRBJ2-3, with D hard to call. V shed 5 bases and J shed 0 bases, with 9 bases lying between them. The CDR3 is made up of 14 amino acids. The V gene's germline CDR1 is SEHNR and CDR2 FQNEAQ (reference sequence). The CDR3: CASSGSGSTDTQYF. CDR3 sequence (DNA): TGTGCCAGCAGCGGCTCAGGTAGCACAGATACGCAGTATTTT.

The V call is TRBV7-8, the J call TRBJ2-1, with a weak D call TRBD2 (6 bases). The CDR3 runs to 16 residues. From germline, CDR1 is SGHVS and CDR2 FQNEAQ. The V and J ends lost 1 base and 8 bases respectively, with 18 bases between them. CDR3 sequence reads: CASSLVASSEGDEQFF. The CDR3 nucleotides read TGTGCCAGCAGCTTAGTTGCTAGCTCGGAGGGTGATGAGCAGTTCTTC.

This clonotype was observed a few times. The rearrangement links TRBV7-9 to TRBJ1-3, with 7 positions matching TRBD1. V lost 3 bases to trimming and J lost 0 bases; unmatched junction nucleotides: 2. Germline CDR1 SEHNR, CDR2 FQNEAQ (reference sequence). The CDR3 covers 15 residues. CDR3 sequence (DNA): TGTGCCAGCAGCTTCCGGGACAGCTCTGGAAACACCATATATTTT. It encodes CASSFRDSSGNTIYF.

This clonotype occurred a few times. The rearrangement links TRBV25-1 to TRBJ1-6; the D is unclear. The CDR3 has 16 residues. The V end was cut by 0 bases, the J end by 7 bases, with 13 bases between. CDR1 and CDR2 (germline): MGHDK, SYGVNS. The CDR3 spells CASSEYWAARNSPLHF. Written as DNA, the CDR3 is TGTGCCAGCAGTGAATATTGGGCCGCGAGGAATTCACCCCTCCACTTT.

The DNA for the CDR3 is TGTGCCATCAGCCAGGGGGACACCAGGGAGACCCAGTACTTC. Amino acid sequence: CAISQGDTRETQYF. V and J are TRBV10-3 and TRBJ2-5, with 7 bases lining up with TRBD1. The CDR3 length is 14 residues. Germline V gene data show CDR1 as ENHRY and CDR2 as SYGVKD. J gave up 5 bases and V 6 bases, and 9 bases lay outside the gene matches.

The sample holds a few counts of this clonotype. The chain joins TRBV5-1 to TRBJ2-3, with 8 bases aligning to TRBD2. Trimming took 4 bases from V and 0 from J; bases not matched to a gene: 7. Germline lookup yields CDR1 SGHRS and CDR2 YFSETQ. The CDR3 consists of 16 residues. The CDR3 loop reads CASSVDSSGSTDTQYF. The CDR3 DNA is TGCGCCAGCAGCGTTGACTCTAGCGGGAGCACAGATACGCAGTATTTT.

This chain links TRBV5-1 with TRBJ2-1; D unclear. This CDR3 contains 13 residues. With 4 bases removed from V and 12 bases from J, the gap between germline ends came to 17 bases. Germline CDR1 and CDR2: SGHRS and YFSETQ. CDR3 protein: CASSPTRTQSQFF. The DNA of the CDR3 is TGCGCCAGCAGCCCCACCAGGACCCAATCGCAGTTCTTC.

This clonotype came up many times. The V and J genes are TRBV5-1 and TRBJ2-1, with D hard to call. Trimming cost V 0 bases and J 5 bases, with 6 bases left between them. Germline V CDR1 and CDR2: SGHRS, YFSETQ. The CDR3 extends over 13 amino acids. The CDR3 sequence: CASSLGPNNEQFF. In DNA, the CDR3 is TGCGCCAGCAGCTTGGGCCCAAACAATGAGCAGTTCTTC.

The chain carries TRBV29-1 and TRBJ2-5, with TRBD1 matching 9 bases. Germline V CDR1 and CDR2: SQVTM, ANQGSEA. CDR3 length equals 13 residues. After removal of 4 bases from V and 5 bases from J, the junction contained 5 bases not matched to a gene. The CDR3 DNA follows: TGCAGCGTTGCACAGGGGGCTGTGGAGACCCAGTACTTC. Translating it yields CSVAQGAVETQYF.

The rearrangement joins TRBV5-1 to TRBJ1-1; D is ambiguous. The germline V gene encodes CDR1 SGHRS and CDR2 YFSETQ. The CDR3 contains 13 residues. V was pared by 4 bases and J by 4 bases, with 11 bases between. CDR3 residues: CASSRTFGTEAFF. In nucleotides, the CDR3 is TGCGCCAGCAGCCGGACTTTTGGCACTGAAGCTTTCTTT. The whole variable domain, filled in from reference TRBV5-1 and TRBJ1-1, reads KAGVTQTPRYLIKTRGQQVTLSCSPISGHRSVSWYQQTPGQGLQFLFEYFSETQRNKGNFPGRFSGRQFSNSRSEMNVSTLELGDSALYLCASSRTFGTEAFFGQGTRLTVV.

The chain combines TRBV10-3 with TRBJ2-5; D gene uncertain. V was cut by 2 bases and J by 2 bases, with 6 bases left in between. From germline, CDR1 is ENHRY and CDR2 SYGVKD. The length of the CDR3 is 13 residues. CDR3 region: CAISETAQETQYF. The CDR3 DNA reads TGTGCCATCAGTGAGACAGCTCAAGAGACCCAGTACTTC.

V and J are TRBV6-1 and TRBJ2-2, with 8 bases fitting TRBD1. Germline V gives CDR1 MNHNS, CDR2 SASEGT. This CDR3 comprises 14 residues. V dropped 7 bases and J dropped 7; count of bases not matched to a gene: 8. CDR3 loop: CASTTTGDNGELFF. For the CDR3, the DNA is TGTGCCAGCACCACGACAGGGGATAACGGGGAGCTGTTTTTT.

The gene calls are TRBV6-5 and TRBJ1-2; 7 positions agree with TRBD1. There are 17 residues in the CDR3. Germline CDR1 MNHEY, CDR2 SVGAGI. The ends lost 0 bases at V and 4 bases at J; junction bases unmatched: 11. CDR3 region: CASSYSIGGIGPYGYTF. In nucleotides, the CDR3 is TGTGCCAGCAGTTACTCGATAGGGGGCATCGGTCCCTATGGCTACACCTTC.

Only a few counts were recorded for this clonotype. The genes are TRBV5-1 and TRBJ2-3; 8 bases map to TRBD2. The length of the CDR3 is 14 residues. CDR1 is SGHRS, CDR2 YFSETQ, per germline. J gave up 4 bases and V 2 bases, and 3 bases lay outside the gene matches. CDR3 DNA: TGCGCCAGCAGCTTAGCGGGAGTGGCAGATACGCAGTATTTT. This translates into CASSLAGVADTQYF.

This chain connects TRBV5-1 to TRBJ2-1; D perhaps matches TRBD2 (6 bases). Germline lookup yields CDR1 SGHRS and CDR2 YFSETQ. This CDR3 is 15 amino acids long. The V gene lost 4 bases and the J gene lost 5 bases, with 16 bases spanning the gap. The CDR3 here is CASSGRGGAHNEQFF. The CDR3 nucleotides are TGCGCCAGCAGCGGCCGAGGAGGGGCCCACAATGAGCAGTTCTTC.

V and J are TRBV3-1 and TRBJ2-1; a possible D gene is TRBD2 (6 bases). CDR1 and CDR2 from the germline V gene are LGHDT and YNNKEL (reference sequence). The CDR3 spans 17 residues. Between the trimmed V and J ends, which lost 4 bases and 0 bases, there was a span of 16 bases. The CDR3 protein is CASSPTRPLNSYNEQFF. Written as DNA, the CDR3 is TGTGCCAGCAGCCCGACTAGACCGTTAAACTCCTACAATGAGCAGTTCTTC.

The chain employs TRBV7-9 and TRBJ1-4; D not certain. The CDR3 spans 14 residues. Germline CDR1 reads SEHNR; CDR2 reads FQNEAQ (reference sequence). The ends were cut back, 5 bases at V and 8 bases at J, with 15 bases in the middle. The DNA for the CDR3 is TGTGCCAGCAGCCCCGGCTATGGTGAAGAAAAACTGTTTTTT. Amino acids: CASSPGYGEEKLFF.

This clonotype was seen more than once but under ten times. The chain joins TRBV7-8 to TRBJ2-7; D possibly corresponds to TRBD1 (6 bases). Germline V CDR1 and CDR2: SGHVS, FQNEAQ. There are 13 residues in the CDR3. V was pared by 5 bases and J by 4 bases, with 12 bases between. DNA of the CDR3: TGTGCCAGCAGCAACCAGGGGAATTACGAGCAGTACGTC. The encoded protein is CASSNQGNYEQYV.

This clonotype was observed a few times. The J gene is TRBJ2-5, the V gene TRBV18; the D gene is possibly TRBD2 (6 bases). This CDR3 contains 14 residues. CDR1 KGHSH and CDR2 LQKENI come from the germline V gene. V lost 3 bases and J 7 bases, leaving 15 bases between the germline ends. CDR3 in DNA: TGTGCCAGCTCACCGGTGGAGGGAACTGTGACCCAGTACTTC. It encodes CASSPVEGTVTQYF.